These T cell receptor beta chains were read from a single sample in a study of blood T cells in healthy people across ages. TCRdb reanalysed the 5' RACE reads using MiXCR and keeps one entry per CDR3 protein. The table has 920,000 or so distinct CDR3 sequences, over 35% seen once. Specimen: blood. These receptors all come from a woman aged 55-69 years in good health. CDR3s include the opening cysteine and the closing phenylalanine or tryptophan. The D gene is left open where the match is weak. Some rows mark clone size as missing; the rest say once, few, many or name a class of expanded clone.

>TRBD2|few|TRBJ2-3|TRBV6-2/TRBV6-3
CASSYSRLAGGGPDTQYF
TGTGCCAGCAGTTACTCCCGACTAGCGGGAGGGGGGCCAGATACGCAGTATTTT
>NA|few|TRBJ1-5|TRBV6-1
CASSEGRVNQPQHF
TGTGCCAGCAGTGAAGGGAGGGTCAATCAGCCCCAGCATTTT
>NA|NA|TRBJ2-1|TRBV5-1
CASSFGSNYNEQFF
TGCGCCAGCAGCTTTGGGAGCAACTACAATGAGCAGTTCTTC
>TRBD1|few|TRBJ2-1|TRBV20-1
CSARDSPNRGPRYYNEQFF
TGCAGTGCTAGAGATAGCCCAAACAGGGGACCGAGATACTACAATGAGCAGTTCTTC
>TRBD1|NA|TRBJ1-4|TRBV29-1
CSVRSPTGFLFF
TGCAGCGTTCGGTCCCCGACAGGGTTTTTGTTTTTT
>TRBD2|NA|TRBJ2-7|TRBV5-1
CASSLAGTSNTEQYF
TGCGCCAGCAGCTTAGCCGGGACTAGCAACACTGAGCAGTACTTC
>TRBD2|NA|TRBJ2-5|TRBV4-1
CASSQREGLAQETQYF
TGCGCCAGCAGCCAAAGGGAAGGACTAGCCCAAGAGACCCAGTACTTC
>TRBD2|NA|TRBJ2-7|TRBV20-1
CSARWDWAGGPVHEQYF
TGCAGTGCTAGATGGGATTGGGCGGGAGGGCCTGTCCACGAGCAGTACTTC
>NA|NA|TRBJ2-5|TRBV11-2
CASSENLGRQETQYF
TGTGCCAGCAGCGAAAATCTCGGCCGCCAAGAGACCCAGTACTTC
>NA|NA|TRBJ2-5|TRBV5-5
CASSFSSGSGTQYF
TGTGCCAGCAGCTTTAGTTCGGGGTCAGGGACCCAGTACTTC
>NA|NA|TRBJ2-4|TRBV27
CASGKRGIQYF
TGTGCCAGCGGTAAAAGGGGCATTCAGTACTTC
>NA|few|TRBJ2-5|TRBV27
CASSAGLPLQETQYF
TGTGCCAGCAGTGCTGGTCTGCCCCTTCAGGAGACCCAGTACTTC
>TRBD2|few|TRBJ2-7|TRBV6-2/TRBV6-3
CASRGLEGKGFYEQYF
TGTGCCAGTCGGGGACTAGAGGGAAAAGGATTCTACGAGCAGTACTTC
>NA|NA|TRBJ2-7|TRBV5-1
CASSSNSIRSDEQYF
TGCGCCAGCAGCTCCAACTCGATCCGCTCCGACGAGCAGTACTTC
>NA|NA|TRBJ2-5|TRBV28
CASSFRLRETQYF
TGTGCCAGCAGTTTCAGACTCCGAGAGACCCAGTACTTC
>TRBD1|once|TRBJ2-7|TRBV30
CAWSWDRAYEQYF
TGTGCCTGGAGTTGGGACAGGGCCTACGAGCAGTACTTC
>TRBD2|many|TRBJ2-3|TRBV29-1
CSVQRESRADTQYF
TGCAGCGTTCAGCGGGAGTCCAGAGCAGATACGCAGTATTTT
>TRBD1|NA|TRBJ1-5|TRBV27
CASSTQQGANNQPQHF
TGTGCCAGCAGTACGCAGCAGGGGGCGAACAATCAGCCCCAGCATTTT
>NA|NA|TRBJ1-3|TRBV10-3
CAISWIADFSGNTIYF
TGTGCCATCAGTTGGATAGCCGACTTCTCTGGAAACACCATATATTTT
>NA|NA|TRBJ2-2|TRBV5-1
CASRGRDTGELFF
TGCGCCAGCAGGGGTCGGGACACCGGGGAGCTGTTTTTT
>NA|few|TRBJ2-5|TRBV4-1
CASSQQGRNSFRETQYF
TGCGCCAGCAGCCAACAGGGGAGGAATAGTTTCCGAGAGACCCAGTACTTC
>TRBD2|few|TRBJ2-3|TRBV6-6
CASIHLAGDPDTQYF
TGTGCCAGCATCCACCTAGCGGGAGACCCAGATACGCAGTATTTT
>TRBD2|NA|TRBJ2-7|TRBV7-2
CASRIAGVSYEQYF
TGTGCCAGCAGAATAGCGGGAGTCTCCTACGAGCAGTACTTC
>NA|NA|TRBJ1-1|TRBV12-3/TRBV12-4
CASSPTGRDTEAFF
TGTGCCAGCAGTCCGACAGGCCGGGACACTGAAGCTTTCTTT
>NA|NA|TRBJ2-5|TRBV20-1
CSARESPRNTQYF
TGCAGTGCTAGAGAGAGCCCCCGGAATACCCAGTACTTC
>TRBD2|NA|TRBJ2-7|TRBV29-1
CSVVGLADYNEQYF
TGCAGCGTTGTAGGGCTAGCGGACTACAATGAGCAGTACTTC
>NA|NA|TRBJ1-4|TRBV4-2
CASSQFLAGDEKLFF
TGTGCCAGCAGCCAATTTTTAGCAGGGGATGAAAAACTGTTTTTT
>TRBD1|NA|TRBJ1-6|TRBV20-1
CSARGTGGQTNSPLHF
TGCAGTGCTAGGGGTACAGGGGGCCAAACCAATTCACCCCTCCACTTT
>NA|NA|TRBJ2-7|TRBV21-1
CASSKVGAGVSENYNEQYF
TGTGCCAGCAGCAAAGTAGGAGCGGGAGTTTCGGAAAACTACAATGAGCAGTACTTC
>TRBD2|few|TRBJ2-1|TRBV7-9
CASSSPTSGRAYNEQFF
TGTGCCAGCAGCTCCCCGACTAGCGGGAGGGCCTACAATGAGCAGTTCTTC
>NA|NA|TRBJ1-1|TRBV20-1
CSASDAGGAIGAFF
TGCAGTGCTAGCGATGCGGGGGGCGCTATAGGAGCTTTCTTT
>TRBD1|few|TRBJ1-1|TRBV28
CASSWVTGENTEAFF
TGTGCCAGCAGTTGGGTGACAGGGGAGAACACTGAAGCTTTCTTT
>NA|few|TRBJ2-3|TRBV27
CASSLSGAGRTDTQYF
TGTGCCAGCAGTTTATCGGGGGCAGGCCGCACAGATACGCAGTATTTT
>TRBD2|NA|TRBJ2-3|TRBV6-1
CASSEFLGGLADTDTQYF
TGTGCCAGCAGTGAATTTCTAGGGGGACTAGCGGATACAGATACGCAGTATTTT
>TRBD1|NA|TRBJ1-2|TRBV5-6
CASRRQGIGYGYTF
TGTGCCAGCAGACGACAGGGAATAGGCTATGGCTACACCTTC
>NA|few|TRBJ2-4|TRBV7-2
CASSQGRTVNFGQYF
TGTGCCAGCAGCCAAGGACGGACAGTAAACTTCGGGCAGTACTTC
>NA|NA|TRBJ2-3|TRBV5-6
CASSLEPILATDTQYF
TGTGCCAGCAGCTTGGAGCCAATACTAGCTACAGATACGCAGTATTTT
>TRBD1|NA|TRBJ2-3|TRBV11-1
CASSLADRGRGDTQYF
TGTGCCAGCAGCTTAGCCGACAGGGGAAGAGGGGATACGCAGTATTTT
>NA|NA|TRBJ2-7|TRBV20-1
CSARGESGYEQYF
TGCAGTGCTAGAGGGGAATCAGGGTACGAGCAGTACTTC
>TRBD2|NA|TRBJ2-7|TRBV5-1
CASSLGGTKYEQYF
TGCGCCAGCAGCTTGGGGGGGACTAAATACGAGCAGTACTTC
>TRBD2|NA|TRBJ2-7|TRBV27
CASSVSGSGREQYF
TGTGCCAGCAGTGTTAGCGGGAGTGGGCGCGAGCAGTACTTC
>TRBD2|NA|TRBJ2-5|TRBV6-1
CASSEEPAGSQETQYF
TGTGCCAGCAGTGAAGAACCAGCGGGAAGTCAAGAGACCCAGTACTTC
>NA|NA|TRBJ2-7|TRBV20-1
CSAPVPSPYNEQYF
TGCAGTGCCCCGGTTCCGAGCCCCTACAATGAGCAGTACTTC
>NA|NA|TRBJ2-5|TRBV14
CASSQATGWSETQYF
TGTGCCAGCAGCCAAGCTACAGGGTGGTCAGAGACCCAGTACTTC
>NA|NA|TRBJ2-3|TRBV7-2
CTSSAHGVRGTDTQYF
TGTACCAGCAGCGCCCACGGCGTCAGGGGCACAGATACGCAGTATTTT
>NA|NA|TRBJ2-3|TRBV28
CASSFGPGTDTQYF
TGTGCCAGCAGTTTCGGACCGGGCACAGATACGCAGTATTTT
>NA|NA|TRBJ2-1|TRBV6-6
CASGHGGGEQFF
TGTGCCAGCGGGCATGGGGGTGGTGAGCAGTTCTTC
>TRBD1|few|TRBJ2-1|TRBV5-1
CASSYAGTGVGNEQFF
TGCGCCAGCAGTTACGCCGGGACAGGGGTGGGGAATGAGCAGTTCTTC
>NA|NA|TRBJ2-3|TRBV2
CASRGGYGGTDTQYF
TGTGCCAGCAGGGGGGGTTACGGAGGCACAGATACGCAGTATTTT
>NA|once|TRBJ2-7|TRBV6-5
CASSYFGRRLSGDEQYF
TGTGCCAGCAGTTACTTCGGCAGGAGACTTAGTGGAGACGAGCAGTACTTC
>TRBD2|NA|TRBJ2-1|TRBV2
CASRKGLAGGMDKQFF
TGTGCCAGCAGGAAGGGACTAGCGGGAGGGATGGATAAGCAGTTCTTC
>TRBD2|NA|TRBJ2-7|TRBV11-3
CANGLAASYEQYF
TGTGCCAACGGGCTAGCGGCTTCCTACGAGCAGTACTTC
>NA|few|TRBJ2-7|TRBV6-6
CASTPLATLPYEQYF
TGTGCCAGCACCCCGCTAGCAACCCTTCCCTACGAGCAGTACTTC
>TRBD1|many|TRBJ2-7|TRBV5-1
CASSPTGDEQYF
TGTGCCAGCAGCCCGACAGGGGACGAGCAGTACTTC
>NA|NA|TRBJ2-5|TRBV29-1
CSVEDRIQETQYF
TGCAGCGTTGAAGATCGTATACAAGAGACCCAGTACTTC
>TRBD2|NA|TRBJ2-1|TRBV24-1
CATSDLSGRDDEQFF
TGTGCCACCAGTGACCTCAGCGGGAGAGACGATGAGCAGTTCTTC
>NA|few|TRBJ1-6|TRBV5-1
CASSLRRGNVNSPLHF
TGCGCCAGCAGCTTGAGACGGGGTAATGTGAATTCACCCCTCCACTTT
>TRBD2|many|TRBJ2-1|TRBV20-1
CSAQTSGTHNEQFF
TGCAGTGCCCAGACTAGCGGGACGCACAATGAGCAGTTCTTC
>NA|few|TRBJ1-6|TRBV5-1
CASSSRGDTTNSPLHF
TGCGCCAGCAGCTCCCGTGGGGATACTACCAATTCACCCCTCCACTTT
>TRBD2|NA|TRBJ2-5|TRBV12-5
CASGLRLAGSQETQYF
TGTGCTAGTGGTTTGAGGCTAGCGGGGTCCCAAGAGACCCAGTACTTC